The 11 T cell receptor beta chains below all came from one sample that was sequenced in a study of OX40 agonist ivuxolimab in advanced cancers. TCRdb's table, derived via immunoSEQ multiplex PCR, lists solely in-frame clones and lacks some. This table has fewer than 75,000 clones, about 87% appearing once. The input for sequencing was CD4+ or CD8+ T cells sorted from blood, taken in a trial of the OX40 agonist ivuxolimab. The receptors derive from an adult with an advanced solid tumor such as melanoma, head and neck, liver or kidney cancer.

This sequence joins TRBV5-1 and TRBJ2-2, with TRBD2 identical over 10 bases. There are 17 residues in the CDR3. V lost 1 base, J lost 4 bases, and 7 bases stayed unmatched. The V gene's germline CDR1 is SGHRS and CDR2 YFSETQ. For the CDR3, the DNA is TGCGCCAGCAGCTTGACGGGAGCGGGAGGGGGCACCGGGGAGCTGTTTTTT. Protein: CASSLTGAGGGTGELFF.

This sequence joins TRBV4-3 and TRBJ2-7; unclear D gene. The V gene's germline CDR1 is LGHNA and CDR2 YSLEER. V lost 3 bases and J lost 3, with 15 bases in between. This CDR3 is 15 amino acids long. CDR3 sequence reads: CASSQLPGSGYEQYF. The CDR3 nucleotides read TGCGCCAGCAGCCAGTTGCCCGGATCGGGCTACGAGCAGTACTTC.

J is TRBJ1-4 and V is TRBV27; D perhaps matches TRBD1 (5 bases). CDR3 length equals 14 residues. V lost 3 bases and J 5 bases, leaving 10 bases between the germline ends. Germline CDR1 MNHEY, CDR2 SMNVEV (reference sequence). The CDR3 coding sequence is TGTGCCAGCAGTTTTCAGGGCACGAATGAAAAACTGTTTTTT. This gives the protein CASSFQGTNEKLFF.

J is TRBJ1-1 and V is TRBV5-3; 8 bases are a match to TRBD1. TRBV5-3 is noted as an ORF with a role that remains uncertain. The CDR3 is 17 amino acids. Trimming at V came to 1 base and at J to 0 bases, leaving 8 bases not matched to a gene. DNA for the CDR3: TGTGCCAGAAGCTTGAGGACAGGGTTCCGTATGAACACTGAAGCTTTCTTT. Amino acid sequence: CARSLRTGFRMNTEAFF.

The chain links TRBV5-1 to TRBJ2-7; 11 bases agree with TRBD1. The CDR3 spans 15 residues. CDR1 and CDR2 (germline): SGHRS, YFSETQ. J lost 5 bases, V lost 4 bases, and 8 bases had no gene match. The CDR3, as DNA: TGCGCCAGCAGCCCCGGACAGGGGGCGCTCCACGAGCAGTACTTC. This gives the protein CASSPGQGALHEQYF.

The rearrangement uses TRBV9 and TRBJ1-2, with 9 bases that match TRBD1. Trimming cost V 4 bases and J 8 bases; bases outside gene matches: 3. The CDR3 contains 12 residues. Germline CDR1 and CDR2: SGDLS and YYNGEE. CDR3 region: CASSRTGEGYTF. The DNA of the CDR3 is TGTGCCAGCAGCCGGACAGGGGAGGGCTACACCTTC.

The J gene is TRBJ1-2, the V gene TRBV21-1; the DNA was not compared with TRBD1, the D call given in the table. TRBV21-1 is a pseudogene segment. The CDR3 is 11 residues long. The CDR3 region is CAGRDRDGYTF. The CDR3 DNA reads TGTGCCGGGCGGGACAGGGATGGCTACACCTTC.

The chain carries TRBV5-3 and TRBJ2-1, with 7 bases lining up with TRBD2. TRBV5-3 is labeled an ORF, and its function is uncertain. CDR3 size: 14 residues. V shed 10 bases, J shed 1 base, and the junction held 8 bases outside the gene matches. CDR3 in amino acids: CACSIAGSYNEQFF. CDR3 bases: TGTGCCTGTTCCATAGCGGGTTCCTACAATGAGCAGTTCTTC.

This clone was seen only a few times. This rearrangement joins TRBV6-5 to TRBJ1-4; TRBD1 might be the D (5 bases). V lost 0 bases to trimming and J lost 8 bases, with 13 bases between them. The length of the CDR3 is 15 residues. Germline V gene sequence: CDR1 MNHEY, CDR2 SVGAGI. CDR3 DNA: TGTGCCAGCAGTTACTCCTCAGGGTTAGGCGAAAAACTGTTTTTT. Protein product: CASSYSSGLGEKLFF.

This clone was observed a single time. In DNA form, the CDR3 reads TGTGCCAGCAGCTTAGCGGGGGGGGCTGGTGAAGCTTTCTTT. This sequence encodes CASSLAGGAGEAFF. The chain has TRBV11-2 and TRBJ1-1, with D tentatively TRBD1 (6 bases). Germline CDR1 SGHAT, CDR2 FQNNGV. The CDR3 has 14 amino acids. Trimming shortened V by 1 base and J by 7 bases, and 13 bases separated the two germline ends.

This chain uses TRBV14 with TRBJ2-1; TRBD2 matches at 8 bases. The CDR3 is 15 amino acids. From germline, CDR1 is SGHDN and CDR2 FVKESK. The J segment lost 10 bases and the V segment lost 1 base, leaving 9 bases of the junction unmatched. This CDR3 is CASSQVSGGRREQFF. Here the CDR3 DNA reads TGTGCCAGCAGCCAAGTATCTGGCGGGAGGAGGGAGCAGTTCTTC.